The present T cell receptor beta chain was sequenced within a study of blood T cell repertoires in COVID-19. Across the whole study: From the United States, Italy and Spain came samples of acute and convalescent COVID-19. Sample material is recorded as cDNA or gDNA derived from T cells, B-cell-depleted T cells, or PBMCs.

Unmatched junction bases numbered 7, after V lost 3 bases and J lost 6 bases. This CDR3 has 16 amino acids. Germline-derived CDR1 and CDR2 are KGHSH and LQKENI. This clone was recorded once. As handled by the study authors: Researchers report that nucleated cell counts were estimated from reference gene primer amplification. Using immunoSEQ multiplex PCR, the repertoire was profiled, and TCRdb retains in-frame clones only, with some absent. That table is the source of V, J and clone size, and D and trimming were worked out from the DNA. The sample holds more than 90,000 clones, approximately 80% seen once.

Input material: peripheral blood. The TCR sequence derives from a man aged 50 to 60 with acute or convalescent COVID-19. The chain carries TRBV18 and TRBJ1-6; 8 positions match TRBD1. As DNA, the CDR3 is TGTGCCAGCTCACCGACGACAGGGGCGGGTAATTCACCCCTCCACTTT. Its protein is CASSPTTGAGNSPLHF.